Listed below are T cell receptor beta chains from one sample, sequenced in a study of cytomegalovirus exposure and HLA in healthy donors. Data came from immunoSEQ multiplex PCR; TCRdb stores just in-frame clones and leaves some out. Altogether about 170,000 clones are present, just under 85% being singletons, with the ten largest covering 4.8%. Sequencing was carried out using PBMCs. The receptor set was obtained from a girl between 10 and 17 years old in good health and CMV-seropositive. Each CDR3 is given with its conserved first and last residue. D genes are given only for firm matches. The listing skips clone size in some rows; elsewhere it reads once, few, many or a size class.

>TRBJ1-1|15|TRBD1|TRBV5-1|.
TGCGCCAGCAGCCCCAGGCAGGGGGCGAACACTGAAGCTTTCTTT
CASSPRQGANTEAFF
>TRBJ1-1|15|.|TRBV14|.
TGTGCCAGCAGCCAAACGACAGGACAGAACACTGAAGCTTTCTTT
CASSQTTGQNTEAFF
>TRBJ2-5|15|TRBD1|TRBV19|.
TGTGCCAGTAGCCGGACAGGGAGTCTCCAAGAGACCCAGTACTTC
CASSRTGSLQETQYF
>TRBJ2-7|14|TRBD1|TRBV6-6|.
TGTGCCAGCAGTAACCGGGACAGGGGCTACGAGCAGTACTTC
CASSNRDRGYEQYF
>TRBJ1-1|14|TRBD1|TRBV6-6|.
TGTGCCAGCAGCCGACAGGGTATGAACACTGAAGCTTTCTTT
CASSRQGMNTEAFF
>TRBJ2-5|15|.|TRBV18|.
TGTGCCAGCGCTGACATGATGGGGCTAGGTGAGACCCAGTACTTC
CASADMMGLGETQYF
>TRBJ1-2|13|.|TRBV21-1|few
TGTGCCAGCAGTGGGACAGGGGGGTATGGCTACACCTTC
CASSGTGGYGYTF
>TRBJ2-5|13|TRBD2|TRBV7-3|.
TGTGCCAGCAGCTTAAAGCCGGGGGGGACCCAGTACTTC
CASSLKPGGTQYF
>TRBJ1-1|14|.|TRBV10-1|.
TGCGCCAGCAGTGAGTCGAACGGTTACACTGAAGCTTTCTTT
CASSESNGYTEAFF
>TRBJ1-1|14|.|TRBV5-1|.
TGCGCCAGCAGTCGGGACAACATGAACACTGAAGCTTTCTTT
CASSRDNMNTEAFF
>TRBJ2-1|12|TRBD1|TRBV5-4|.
TGTGCCAGCAGTAGACAGGGAAATGAGCAGTTCTTC
CASSRQGNEQFF
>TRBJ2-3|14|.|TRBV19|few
TGTGCCAGTAGTTATCAGGATAGCACAGATACGCAGTATTTT
CASSYQDSTDTQYF
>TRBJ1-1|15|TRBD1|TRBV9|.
TGTGCCAGCAGCGAACACACAGGGGTGGGCACTGAAGCTTTCTTT
CASSEHTGVGTEAFF
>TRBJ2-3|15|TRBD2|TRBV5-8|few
TGTGCCAGCAGCTTGGCGGTACGCGGGGGAGATACGCAGTATTTT
CASSLAVRGGDTQYF
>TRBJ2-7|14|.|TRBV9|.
TGTGCCAGCAGCGCGTACCAGGGAGGCGACGAGCAGTACTTC
CASSAYQGGDEQYF
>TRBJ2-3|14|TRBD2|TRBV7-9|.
TGTGCCTCGCGGACTAGCGGGGTACAAGATACGCAGTATTTT
CASRTSGVQDTQYF
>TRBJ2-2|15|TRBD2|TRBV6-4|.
TGTGCCAGCAGTCCTTCTAGCGGTAACACCGGGGAGCTGTTTTTT
CASSPSSGNTGELFF
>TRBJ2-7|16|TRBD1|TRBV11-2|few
TGTGCCAGCAGCCTAACCGGGACAGGGAACCCGTGGGAGCAGTACTTC
CASSLTGTGNPWEQYF
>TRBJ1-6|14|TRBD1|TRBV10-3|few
TGTGCCATCAGTGAACGGGACAGCAATTCACCCCTCCACTTT
CAISERDSNSPLHF
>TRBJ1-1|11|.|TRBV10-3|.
TGTGCCACGGTTTTGAACACTGAAGCTTTCTTT
CATVLNTEAFF
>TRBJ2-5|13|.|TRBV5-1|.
TGCGCCAGCAGCTTGCTCACGGGGGAGACCCAGTACTTC
CASSLLTGETQYF
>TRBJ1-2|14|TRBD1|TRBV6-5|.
TGTGCCAGCACCCCGGGACAGGGAAACTATGGCTACACCTTC
CASTPGQGNYGYTF
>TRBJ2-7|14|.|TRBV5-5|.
TGTGCCAGCAGCTGGGGCTTCGGTTCCTACGAGCAGTACTTC
CASSWGFGSYEQYF
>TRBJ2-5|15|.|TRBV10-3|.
TGTGCCATCAGTGAAGTAGCAGGGGACCAAGAGACCCAGTACTTC
CAISEVAGDQETQYF
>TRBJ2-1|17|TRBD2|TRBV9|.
TGTGCCAGCAGCGTAGACGGGGGGGCCATCTTGTACAATGAGCAGTTCTTC
CASSVDGGAILYNEQFF
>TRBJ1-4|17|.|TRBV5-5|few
TGTGCCAGCACCCACCGCGACAGGACAAAGACCGGCGAAAAACTGTTTTTT
CASTHRDRTKTGEKLFF
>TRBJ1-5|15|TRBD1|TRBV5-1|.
TGCGCCAGCAGCTTGGGTGGGACAGGGTATCAGCCCCAGCATTTT
CASSLGGTGYQPQHF
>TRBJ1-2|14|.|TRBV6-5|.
TGTGCCAGCAGTGAAGGAGGAACTAACTATGGCTACACCTTC
CASSEGGTNYGYTF
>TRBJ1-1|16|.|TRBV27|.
TGTGCCAGCAGTCCCCCGCCAGGGCAGGGTGGCACTGAAGCTTTCTTT
CASSPPPGQGGTEAFF
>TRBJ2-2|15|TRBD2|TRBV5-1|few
TGCGCCAGCAGCTTTAGCGGGGGTCCGGGCGGGGAGCTGTTTTTT
CASSFSGGPGGELFF
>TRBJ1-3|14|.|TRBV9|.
TGTGCCAGCAGCGTAGGAGGACAAGGAAACACCATATATTTT
CASSVGGQGNTIYF
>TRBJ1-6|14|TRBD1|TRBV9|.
TGTGCCAGCAGCGCCGGGACAGTAAATTCACCCCTCCACTTT
CASSAGTVNSPLHF
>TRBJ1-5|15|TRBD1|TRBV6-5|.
TGTGCCAGCAGCGCGGGACAGAATAGCAATCAGCCCCAGCATTTT
CASSAGQNSNQPQHF
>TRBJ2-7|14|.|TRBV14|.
TGTGCCAGCAGCTACGACAGGCGCTCCTACGAGCAGTACTTC
CASSYDRRSYEQYF
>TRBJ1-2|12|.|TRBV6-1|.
TGTGCCAGCAGCCGAGAGGTCGTTGGCTACACCTTC
CASSREVVGYTF
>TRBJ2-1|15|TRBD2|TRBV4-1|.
TGCGCCAGCAGCCCCCCGGCGGGGGTAAGCAATGAGCAGTTCTTC
CASSPPAGVSNEQFF